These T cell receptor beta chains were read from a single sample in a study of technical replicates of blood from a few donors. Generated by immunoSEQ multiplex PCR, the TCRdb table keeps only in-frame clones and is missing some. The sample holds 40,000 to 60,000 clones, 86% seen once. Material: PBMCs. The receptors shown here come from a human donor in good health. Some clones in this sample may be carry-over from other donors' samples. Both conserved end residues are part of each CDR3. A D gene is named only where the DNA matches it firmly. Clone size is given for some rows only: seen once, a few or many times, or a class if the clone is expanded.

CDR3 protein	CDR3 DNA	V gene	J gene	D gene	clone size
CSVSRVYNEQFF	TGCAGCGTTTCCAGGGTCTACAATGAGCAGTTCTTC	TRBV29-1	TRBJ2-1	-	-
CASSYGGSNEKLFF	TGTGCCAGCAGTTACGGGGGGTCTAATGAAAAACTGTTTTTT	TRBV6-5	TRBJ1-4	-	-
CASKREWPYTEAFF	TGTGCCAGCAAAAGGGAGTGGCCCTACACTGAAGCTTTCTTT	TRBV5-6	TRBJ1-1	-	-
CASSQEAAILGEQYF	TGCGCCAGCAGCCAAGAGGCAGCGATCCTAGGCGAGCAGTACTTC	TRBV4-3	TRBJ2-7	-	-
CASSESGQYTDTQYF	TGTGCCAGCAGTGAATCGGGACAATACACAGATACGCAGTATTTT	TRBV25-1	TRBJ2-3	-	-
CASSGTGTGSYEQYF	TGTGCCAGCAGCGGCACCGGGACAGGGTCCTACGAGCAGTACTTC	TRBV5-4	TRBJ2-7	TRBD1	-
CASSLALAGYEQYF	TGTGCCAGCAGCTTAGCTCTTGCCGGCTACGAGCAGTACTTC	TRBV11-1	TRBJ2-7	-	-
CASSLKRDQPQHF	TGTGCCAGCAGCTTAAAGAGGGATCAGCCCCAGCATTTT	TRBV11-2	TRBJ1-5	-	-
CASSLGLAGGLYEQYF	TGTGCCAGCAGCTTGGGCCTAGCGGGGGGGCTCTACGAGCAGTACTTC	TRBV5-4	TRBJ2-7	TRBD2	-
CASSPGQQGAGTGELFF	TGTGCCAGCAGCCCGGGGCAACAGGGGGCAGGCACCGGGGAGCTGTTTTTT	TRBV7-3	TRBJ2-2	TRBD1	-
CASTPGDEQYF	TGTGCCAGCACCCCAGGGGACGAGCAGTACTTC	TRBV7-9	TRBJ2-7	-	-
CASSRTSLSSYNEQFF	TGTGCCAGCAGCCGAACTAGTCTCAGCTCCTACAATGAGCAGTTCTTC	TRBV21-1	TRBJ2-1	-	-
CASSAGGITYNSPLHF	TGTGCCAGCAGTGCGGGGGGAATAACCTATAATTCACCCCTCCACTTT	TRBV6-1	TRBJ1-6	-	few
CASSLAVGGSGTSSNEQFF	TGCGCCAGCAGCTTGGCCGTTGGAGGTTCTGGGACTAGCAGCAATGAGCAGTTCTTC	TRBV5-1	TRBJ2-1	TRBD2	once
CASSLEGAKYEQYF	TGTGCCAGCAGCTTGGAGGGGGCGAAGTACGAGCAGTACTTC	TRBV5-5	TRBJ2-7	TRBD1	once
CASSALRGSLYEQYF	TGTGCCAGCAGCGCACTAAGGGGGAGCCTCTACGAGCAGTACTTC	TRBV7-3	TRBJ2-7	-	-
CASSPKDTYGYTF	TGTGCCAGCTCACCAAAGGACACCTATGGCTACACCTTC	TRBV18	TRBJ1-2	-	-
CASRRTGGHEQYF	TGCGCCAGCAGGCGGACAGGGGGCCACGAGCAGTACTTC	TRBV23-1	TRBJ2-7	TRBD1	-
CAISESKGTGGLKPQHF	TGTGCCATCAGTGAGTCGAAGGGGACAGGGGGCTTAAAGCCCCAGCATTTT	TRBV10-3	TRBJ1-5	TRBD1	-
CASSFRDRRETQYF	TGTGCCAGCAGTTTTAGGGACAGAAGGGAGACCCAGTACTTC	TRBV27	TRBJ2-5	TRBD1	-
CASREQGDYGYTF	TGTGCCAGCAGGGAACAGGGGGACTATGGCTACACCTTC	TRBV6-1	TRBJ1-2	TRBD1	-
CASRGGRVNSYEQYF	TGTGCCAGCAGAGGTGGGCGGGTAAATTCCTACGAGCAGTACTTC	TRBV6-1	TRBJ2-7	-	-
CASSQIGSGRARNEQFF	TGCGCCAGCAGCCAAATCGGTAGCGGGAGGGCCCGGAATGAGCAGTTCTTC	TRBV4-1	TRBJ2-1	TRBD2	-
CASSQGPSNEQYF	TGCGCCAGCAGTCAGGGGCCTTCTAACGAGCAGTACTTC	TRBV10-1	TRBJ2-7	-	-
CAWTISGSDTGELFF	TGTGCCTGGACTATCAGCGGGAGTGACACCGGGGAGCTGTTTTTT	TRBV30	TRBJ2-2	TRBD2	-
CASSATSRGEQYF	TGTGCCAGCAGCGCTACCTCGAGGGGGGAGCAGTACTTC	TRBV7-8	TRBJ2-7	-	-
CASSSAPGNTEAFF	TGTGCCAGCAGCTCCGCCCCGGGGAACACTGAAGCTTTCTTT	TRBV5-4	TRBJ1-1	-	-
CAWRRASGNTIYF	TGTGCCTGGAGGCGGGCCTCTGGAAACACCATATATTTT	TRBV30	TRBJ1-3	-	-
CASSQDDRGSYEQYF	TGCGCCAGCAGCCAAGACGACAGGGGGAGCTACGAGCAGTACTTC	TRBV4-3	TRBJ2-7	TRBD1	-
CASSEVPGGGYTF	TGTGCCAGCAGTGAAGTCCCGGGAGGGGGCTACACCTTC	TRBV2	TRBJ1-2	-	-
CASSLEKGASYGYTF	TGTGCCAGCAGCTTAGAGAAGGGGGCTAGCTATGGCTACACCTTC	TRBV7-2	TRBJ1-2	TRBD1	-
CASSPGTSGGGYQETQYF	TGTGCCAGCAGCCCCGGGACTAGCGGGGGGGGTTACCAAGAGACCCAGTACTTC	TRBV4-2	TRBJ2-5	TRBD2	-
CASSLSLAGVLNTGELFF	TGTGCCAGCAGTTTAAGTCTAGCGGGAGTCCTCAACACCGGGGAGCTGTTTTTT	TRBV27	TRBJ2-2	TRBD2	-
CASSQTRESAYNEQFF	TGCGCCAGCAGCCAGACTCGGGAGTCCGCCTACAATGAGCAGTTCTTC	TRBV4-3	TRBJ2-1	-	few
CASSYRPGQLSSGNTIYF	TGTGCCAGCAGCTATCGTCCGGGACAGCTGAGCTCTGGAAACACCATATATTTT	TRBV11-2	TRBJ1-3	TRBD1	-
CAWHRTNTEAFF	TGTGCCTGGCACAGGACGAACACTGAAGCTTTCTTT	TRBV30	TRBJ1-1	-	-
CASRTGTGNYEQYF	TGTGCCAGCAGAACAGGGACAGGTAATTACGAGCAGTACTTC	TRBV6-5	TRBJ2-7	TRBD1	-
CASGLVRDRVYEKLFF	TGTGCTAGTGGTTTGGTACGGGACAGGGTATATGAAAAACTGTTTTTT	TRBV12-5	TRBJ1-4	TRBD1	-
CASIGTSEQHFGELFF	TGTGCCAGTATCGGGACTAGCGAACAACATTTCGGGGAGCTGTTTTTT	TRBV19	TRBJ2-2	TRBD2	-
CASSQEGGVAGLTQYF	TGCGCCAGCAGCCAAGAAGGTGGGGTAGCGGGGTTGACCCAGTACTTC	TRBV4-1	TRBJ2-5	TRBD2	-
CASRPGGGTNTEAFF	TGCGCCAGCAGGCCAGGTGGGGGGACGAACACTGAAGCTTTCTTT	TRBV5-1	TRBJ1-1	-	-